These 12 T cell receptor beta chains came from one sample sequenced in a study of T cell responses to AZD1222 COVID-19 vaccine. This table comes from immunoSEQ multiplex PCR, and its TCRdb copy is limited to in-frame clones, with some not included. Of approximately 110,000 clones in the sample, approximately 90% were seen once. Source: peripheral blood, taken on day 0 of AZD1222 vaccination. The receptors derive from an adult in good health.

This clone was observed once. This chain uses TRBV7-2 with TRBJ1-5, with TRBD1 matching 9 bases. V lost 3 bases, J lost 4 bases, and 4 bases stayed unmatched. The CDR3 extends over 15 amino acids. The V gene's germline CDR1 is SGHTA and CDR2 FQGNSA. The CDR3 DNA sequence: TGTGCCAGCAGCTTTGGACAGGGGAGTAATCAGCCCCAGCATTTT. Protein sequence: CASSFGQGSNQPQHF.

This chain links TRBV12-5 with TRBJ2-2; tentative D call: TRBD1 (6 bases). This CDR3 has 16 residues. Per germline, CDR1 LGHNT and CDR2 FRNRAP. V dropped 8 bases and J dropped 3 bases, with 19 bases sitting between them. This CDR3 reads CASSRSFQGYTGELFF. The DNA of the CDR3 is TGTGCTAGTAGCCGCTCCTTTCAGGGGTACACCGGGGAGCTGTTTTTT.

The V call is TRBV18, the J call TRBJ2-7, with D possibly being TRBD2 (5 bases). The CDR3 spans 15 residues. CDR1 KGHSH and CDR2 LQKENI come from the germline V gene. Between the trimmed V and J ends, which lost 2 bases and 0 bases, there was a span of 11 bases. This chain's CDR3 is CASSPSVGDSYEQYF. In nucleotides, the CDR3 is TGTGCCAGCTCACCAAGTGTCGGGGACTCCTACGAGCAGTACTTC.

The V call is TRBV7-5, the J call TRBJ2-7. TRBV7-5 is a pseudogene locus. This CDR3 comprises 18 residues. The CDR3 reads CARIRRTGGTGSSYEQYF. CDR3 bases: TGTGCCAGAATCCGACGAACGGGGGGGACAGGAAGCTCCTACGAGCAGTACTTC.

V gene TRBV7-3 combines with J gene TRBJ1-2; maybe TRBD1 (5 bases). The CDR3 has 15 amino acids. Trimming cost V 4 bases and J 2 bases, with 14 bases left between them. Germline lookup yields CDR1 SGHTA and CDR2 FQGTGA. CDR3 DNA sequence: TGTGCCAGCAGCTCGCATGGGGGAGGAAACTATGGCTACACCTTC. Its translation is CASSSHGGGNYGYTF.

This clone has just one count. The chain combines TRBV5-1 with TRBJ1-2; D not resolved. Per germline, CDR1 SGHRS and CDR2 YFSETQ. V was trimmed by 0 bases and J by 5 bases, leaving 14 bases between them. This CDR3 is built from 15 residues. This CDR3 is CASSLEPAELYGYTF. The CDR3 region has the DNA TGCGCCAGCAGCTTGGAGCCTGCGGAGCTATATGGCTACACCTTC. Variable domain in full (rest from reference TRBV5-1 and TRBJ1-2): KAGVTQTPRYLIKTRGQQVTLSCSPISGHRSVSWYQQTPGQGLQFLFEYFSETQRNKGNFPGRFSGRQFSNSRSEMNVSTLELGDSALYLCASSLEPAELYGYTFGSGTRLTVV.

The chain uses TRBV7-2 and TRBJ1-5; the match to TRBD1 covers 8 bases. Germline-derived CDR1 and CDR2 are SGHTA and FQGNSA. The CDR3 has 14 residues. Trimming took 6 bases from V and 6 from J; bases not matched to a gene: 7. The CDR3 reads CASSPRQGSQPQHF. For the CDR3, the DNA is TGTGCCAGCAGTCCGCGACAGGGGTCTCAGCCCCAGCATTTT.

This chain connects TRBV29-1 to TRBJ1-1; no reliable D call. V lost 6 bases, J lost 1 base, and 9 bases lay in between. The CDR3 totals 12 residues. Germline assignment: CDR1 SQVTM and CDR2 ANQGSEA. The CDR3 DNA reads as TGCAGCGTCATCCGGGGGAACACTGAAGCTTTCTTT. Translated, it gives CSVIRGNTEAFF.

This clone was found once. The rearrangement joins TRBV6-1 to TRBJ1-3, with D unresolved. This CDR3 contains 16 residues. V shed 3 bases and J shed 4 bases, with 16 bases lying between them. Germline CDR1 is MNHNS and CDR2 is SASEGT. CDR3 sequence reads: CASSDFSLGSGNTIYF. The CDR3, as DNA: TGTGCCAGCAGTGATTTTAGTTTGGGGTCAGGAAACACCATATATTTT.

The V call is TRBV19, the J call TRBJ1-1; no clear D gene. The V gene's germline CDR1 is LNHDA and CDR2 SQIVND (reference sequence). Trimming pared 10 bases from V and 6 bases from J, leaving 9 bases between. This CDR3 spans 10 amino acids. CDR3 loop: CATAGPEAFF. The CDR3, as DNA: TGTGCCACGGCAGGCCCTGAAGCTTTCTTT.

This clone was counted between two and nine times. J is TRBJ1-4 and V is TRBV5-4, with 8 bases that match TRBD1. The junction had 6 bases not matched to a gene; V was cut back by 4 bases and J by 10 bases. Germline V CDR1 and CDR2: SGHNT, YYREEE (reference sequence). The CDR3 is 13 amino acids. The CDR3 nucleotides are TGTGCCAGCAGCGTGACAGGGGCGGTAAAACTGTTTTTT. Amino acid sequence: CASSVTGAVKLFF.

This chain connects TRBV12-5 to TRBJ1-3; D ambiguous. The CDR3 has 12 amino acids. V gave up 1 base and J gave up 3 bases, with 1 base separating them. Germline assignment: CDR1 LGHNT and CDR2 FRNRAP. The CDR3 spells CASGLGGNTIYF. DNA for the CDR3: TGTGCTAGTGGTTTGGGTGGAAACACCATATATTTT.